The 29 T cell receptor beta chains below all came from one sample that was sequenced in a study of T cell changes during pregnancy in multiple sclerosis. The repertoire was sequenced with immunoSEQ multiplex PCR; TCRdb's copy has only in-frame clones and lacks some. The table has 85,000 to 95,000 clones, 75% to 95% seen once. Here the sequenced sample was peripheral blood, taken after pregnancy. The receptors were sampled from a female donor in good health, enrolled as a control in a pregnancy study.

Points on this clone: The junction differs from germline at one of its ends, possibly a read error. This sequence joins TRBV4-1 and TRBJ1-1; TRBD1 is a possible D gene (5 bases). The CDR3 has 15 amino acids. Per germline, CDR1 MGHRA and CDR2 YSYEKL. The CDR3 here is CASTQWGGTNTEAFF. Written as DNA, the CDR3 is TGCGCCAGCACCCAATGGGGGGGTACGAACACTGAAGCTTTCTTT.

The chain combines TRBV7-6 with TRBJ2-4; perhaps TRBD1 as D (6 bases). The CDR3 loop spans 15 amino acids. The germline gives CDR1 SGHVS, CDR2 FNYEAQ. Trimming left V 5 bases short and J 1 base short, with 12 bases between. As DNA, the CDR3 is TGTGCCAGCAGCGAAGGGCAGGGGGCCAAAAACATTCAGTACTTC. Translated, it gives CASSEGQGAKNIQYF. Complete variable domain (other parts from reference TRBV7-6 and TRBJ2-4): GAGVSQSPRYKVTKRGQDVALRCDPISGHVSLYWYRQALGQGPEFLTYFNYEAQQDKSGLPNDRFSAERPEGSISTLTIQRTEQRDSAMYRCASSEGQGAKNIQYFGAGTRLSVL.

The chain couples TRBV2 to TRBJ1-3; possible D gene TRBD1, 5 bases. CDR3 length equals 16 residues. Germline assignment: CDR1 SNHLY and CDR2 FYNNEI. The V and J ends lost 8 bases and 0 bases respectively, with 17 bases between them. In DNA, the CDR3 is TGTGCCAGCGACAGATCCAGGGCCGACTCTGGAAACACCATATATTTT. It yields the protein CASDRSRADSGNTIYF. The complete variable domain, with remaining parts taken from reference TRBV2 and TRBJ1-3, reads EPEVTQTPSHQVTQMGQEVILRCVPISNHLYFYWYRQILGQKVEFLVSFYNNEISEKSEIFDDQFSVERPDGSNFTLKIRSTKLEDSAMYFCASDRSRADSGNTIYFGEGSWLTVV.

The chain joins TRBV4-1 to TRBJ2-4; D is unresolved. In germline, CDR1 is MGHRA, CDR2 YSYEKL. V was pared by 0 bases and J by 0 bases, with 15 bases between. The CDR3 is 18 amino acids. The CDR3 protein is CASSQDGPQHLAKNIQYF. CDR3 nucleotide sequence: TGCGCCAGCAGCCAAGATGGTCCACAGCACCTAGCCAAAAACATTCAGTACTTC.

V gene TRBV29-1 combines with J gene TRBJ2-3; TRBD1 might be the D (5 bases). Per the germline V gene, CDR1 is SQVTM and CDR2 is ANQGSEA. Trimming removed 4 bases at V and 6 bases at J, with 17 bases between. This CDR3 is 14 amino acids long. The DNA of the CDR3 is TGCAGCGTTGTTAGGGGCCTCACCTCCGATACGCAGTATTTT. The encoded protein is CSVVRGLTSDTQYF.

V is TRBV11-3 and J is TRBJ2-6; TRBD1 is a possible D gene (6 bases). Germline CDR1 and CDR2: SGHNT and YENEEA. With 5 bases removed from V and 1 base from J, the gap between germline ends came to 9 bases. The length of the CDR3 is 15 residues. CDR3 sequence: CASSAGQSGANVLTF. The CDR3 region has the DNA TGTGCCAGCAGCGCAGGACAGTCTGGGGCCAACGTCCTGACTTTC. Filled out from reference TRBV11-3 and TRBJ2-6, the complete variable domain reads EAGVVQSPRYKIIEKKQPVAFWCNPISGHNTLYWYLQNLGQGPELLIRYENEEAVDDSQLPKDRFSAERLKGVDSTLKIQPAELGDSAVYLCASSAGQSGANVLTFGAGSRLTVL.

The rearrangement uses TRBV27 and TRBJ2-7; 12 nucleotides line up with TRBD2. Losses at the gene ends were 4 bases for V and 6 bases for J; bases not matched to a gene: 7. The CDR3 is made up of 15 amino acids. The V gene's germline CDR1 is MNHEY and CDR2 SMNVEV (reference sequence). The CDR3 spells CASSSPTSGSGEQYF. CDR3 bases: TGTGCCAGCAGTTCCCCGACTAGCGGGAGCGGCGAGCAGTACTTC.

As regards this clone: An end of the junction does not agree with germline; a read error may underlie this. The rearrangement links TRBV15 to TRBJ2-3, with 7 bases matching TRBD1. CDR3 length: 14 amino acids. Germline values: CDR1 LNHNV, CDR2 YYDKDF (reference sequence). For the CDR3, the DNA is TGTGCCACCAGTAGAGGACAGGGCACAGATACGCAGTATTTT. Protein: CATSRGQGTDTQYF.

The genes are TRBV19 and TRBJ1-2, with D possibly being TRBD1 (6 bases). There are 13 residues in the CDR3. The V and J ends lost 5 bases and 4 bases respectively, with 11 bases between them. The germline V gene has CDR1 LNHDA and CDR2 SQIVND (reference sequence). In DNA form, the CDR3 reads TGTGCCAGTAGTCCCCCGGACAGCTATGGCTACACCTTC. Amino acids: CASSPPDSYGYTF. The variable domain in full, with the rest retrieved from reference TRBV19 and TRBJ1-2, is DGGITQSPKYLFRKEGQNVTLSCEQNLNHDAMYWYRQDPGQGLRLIYYSQIVNDFQKGDIAEGYSVSREKKESFPLTVTSAQKNPTAFYLCASSPPDSYGYTFGSGTRLTVV.

The chain joins TRBV6-1 to TRBJ2-3; 9 nucleotides agree with TRBD2. From germline, CDR1 is MNHNS and CDR2 SASEGT. Trimming cost V 6 bases and J 4 bases; bases outside gene matches: 5. The CDR3 consists of 14 residues. Here the CDR3 reads CASRRTSVSDTQYF. CDR3 nucleotide sequence: TGTGCCAGCAGGCGGACTAGCGTGTCAGATACGCAGTATTTT.

The chain links TRBV7-2 to TRBJ2-2; D is undetermined. The CDR3 has 14 amino acids. V was shortened by 2 bases and J by 6 bases, with 10 bases between the two germline ends. CDR1 is SGHTA and CDR2 is FQGNSA in the germline V gene. CDR3 region: CASSLFSFAGELFF. The CDR3 bases are TGTGCCAGCAGCTTATTCAGTTTCGCCGGGGAGCTGTTTTTT.

The chain uses TRBV9 and TRBJ2-1; 8 bases are a match to TRBD1. Trimming removed 3 bases from V and 4 bases from J; junction bases left unmatched: 15. Germline V gene data show CDR1 as SGDLS and CDR2 as YYNGEE. The CDR3 covers 18 residues. Here the CDR3 reads CASSAQNRTGLGYNEQFF. Written as DNA, the CDR3 is TGTGCCAGCAGCGCTCAAAACCGGACAGGGTTAGGGTACAATGAGCAGTTCTTC. The variable domain in full, with the rest retrieved from reference TRBV9 and TRBJ2-1, is DSGVTQTPKHLITATGQRVTLRCSPRSGDLSVYWYQQSLDQGLQFLIQYYNGEERAKGNILERFSAQQFPDLHSELNLSSLELGDSALYFCASSAQNRTGLGYNEQFFGPGTRLTVL.

This clone has a handful of counts. The rearrangement links TRBV4-3 to TRBJ2-1, with a possible D match to TRBD2 (6 bases). V gave up 4 bases and J gave up 4 bases, with 14 bases separating them. The germline gives CDR1 LGHNA, CDR2 YSLEER. This CDR3 region has 15 residues. CDR3 sequence (DNA): TGCGCCAGCAGCCGGACGTCGGGGGTTTACAATGAGCAGTTCTTC. This translates into CASSRTSGVYNEQFF.

V gene TRBV14 combines with J gene TRBJ1-6, with a possible D match to TRBD1 (6 bases). The V end lost 5 bases, the J end lost 9 bases, and 14 bases lay between the germline ends. This CDR3 has 14 amino acids. Germline V gene lookup returns CDR1 SGHDN and CDR2 FVKESK. The CDR3 region is CASSVGQGISPLHF. CDR3 bases: TGTGCCAGCAGCGTCGGTCAGGGGATTTCACCCCTCCACTTT.

This chain connects TRBV7-2 to TRBJ2-5, with TRBD2 as a possible D gene (5 bases). The V end lost 7 bases, the J end lost 5 bases, and 17 bases lay between the germline ends. This CDR3 is 14 amino acids long. In germline, CDR1 is SGHTA, CDR2 FQGNSA. The CDR3 loop reads CASTHDGVWETQYF. As DNA, the CDR3 is TGTGCCAGCACCCACGACGGGGTCTGGGAGACCCAGTACTTC.

The V call is TRBV7-8, the J call TRBJ2-3; 8 positions match TRBD1. This CDR3 contains 17 residues. Germline V CDR1 and CDR2: SGHVS, FQNEAQ. The V segment lost 5 bases and the J segment 0 bases; nucleotides outside the gene matches: 10. The CDR3 sequence: CASSRYKDRVSTDTQYF. CDR3 nucleotide sequence: TGTGCCAGCAGCCGCTATAAGGACAGGGTGAGCACAGATACGCAGTATTTT.

CDR3 DNA sequence: TGTGCCAGCAGTTTGACGGGATCCACTGAAGCTTTCTTT. It translates to CASSLTGSTEAFF. V usage is TRBV7-2 and J usage is TRBJ1-1; D not resolved. The CDR3 is 13 residues long. V was clipped by 6 bases and J by 4 bases, with 12 bases between them. Germline V gene lookup returns CDR1 SGHTA and CDR2 FQGNSA. Complete variable domain (other parts from reference TRBV7-2 and TRBJ1-1): GAGVSQSPSNKVTEKGKDVELRCDPISGHTALYWYRQSLGQGLEFLIYFQGNSAPDKSGLPSDRFSAERTGGSVSTLTIQRTQQEDSAVYLCASSLTGSTEAFFGQGTRLTVV.

The gene calls are TRBV25-1 and TRBJ2-5; 10 bases are a match to TRBD2. Trimming took 6 bases from V and 5 from J; bases not matched to a gene: 6. Germline V gene lookup returns CDR1 MGHDK and CDR2 SYGVNS. This CDR3 has 14 amino acids. CDR3 nucleotides: TGTGCCAGCAGGCCTAGCGGGGGAGGGGAGACCCAGTACTTC. Protein: CASRPSGGGETQYF.

This clone has only one observation. CDR3 sequence reads: CASSPLQGVSKNIQYF. The CDR3, as DNA: TGTGCCAGCAGTCCACTTCAGGGGGTATCCAAAAACATTCAGTACTTC. The chain employs TRBV27 and TRBJ2-4, with 7 bases identical to TRBD1. The J segment lost 2 bases and the V segment lost 5 bases, leaving 9 bases of the junction unmatched. The CDR3 loop spans 16 amino acids. Germline V lookup: CDR1 MNHEY, CDR2 SMNVEV (reference sequence).

The rearrangement uses TRBV6-6 and TRBJ1-6, with D possibly being TRBD1 (6 bases). From germline, CDR1 is MNHNY and CDR2 SVGAGI (reference sequence). Trimming took 4 bases from V and 9 from J, leaving 16 bases between them. The CDR3 runs to 15 residues. CDR3 sequence (DNA): TGTGCCAGCAGTTTTACCGGGACAAGGAGTTCACCCCTCCACTTT. Its protein product is CASSFTGTRSSPLHF.

This chain joins TRBV4-1 and TRBJ1-1; tentative D call: TRBD1 (6 bases). The V end was cut by 4 bases, the J end by 1 base, with 16 bases between. The CDR3 is 16 amino acids. From germline, CDR1 is MGHRA and CDR2 YSYEKL. For the CDR3, the DNA is TGCGCCAGCAGCCTATCACGAGGGGGATCGAACACTGAAGCTTTCTTT. As protein: CASSLSRGGSNTEAFF.

Points on this clone: The junction departs from the called germline gene at one end, perhaps through a read error. This chain joins TRBV6-6 and TRBJ2-3; the D gene is possibly TRBD2 (6 bases). Germline lookup yields CDR1 MNHNY and CDR2 SVGAGI (reference sequence). This CDR3 is built from 13 residues. The CDR3 DNA reads as TGTGCCAGCACTTACCGGGGGACAGATACGCAGTATTTT. This encodes CASTYRGTDTQYF.

This sequence joins TRBV6-5 and TRBJ2-1; tentatively, D is TRBD2 (6 bases). From germline, CDR1 is MNHEY and CDR2 SVGAGI. CDR3 length: 15 residues. V dropped 5 bases and J dropped 6 bases, with 17 bases sitting between them. The CDR3 sequence: CASSPRLVLRNEQFF. The CDR3 region has the DNA TGTGCCAGCAGTCCACGACTAGTACTCCGCAATGAGCAGTTCTTC.

This chain connects TRBV18 to TRBJ1-5, with D possibly matching TRBD1 (5 bases). The CDR3 contains 21 residues. The V end was cut by 3 bases, the J end by 0 bases, with 27 bases between. Germline V gives CDR1 KGHSH, CDR2 LQKENI. CDR3 sequence reads: CASSPDPDGGFQGLSNQPQHF. In nucleotides, the CDR3 is TGTGCCAGCTCACCTGACCCTGACGGAGGGTTTCAGGGACTTAGCAATCAGCCCCAGCATTTT.

This clone was seen once. The CDR3, as DNA: TGCAGCGTTGTGGAGGGGGCTAACATGAACACTGAAGCTTTCTTT. Translating gives CSVVEGANMNTEAFF. This rearrangement joins TRBV29-1 to TRBJ1-1; 7 bases fit TRBD1. V shed 4 bases, J shed 0 bases, and the junction held 8 bases outside the gene matches. The CDR3 runs to 15 residues. Germline V lookup: CDR1 SQVTM, CDR2 ANQGSEA.

The chain carries TRBV6-6 and TRBJ2-5, with 10 bases that match TRBD2. With V trimmed by 5 bases and J by 7 bases, 10 bases remained unmatched. The CDR3 is 15 amino acids. Per the germline V gene, CDR1 is MNHNY and CDR2 is SVGAGI (reference sequence). Here the CDR3 DNA reads TGTGCCAGCAGTGCATCTAGCGGGGGCCCGGGGACCCAGTACTTC. This codes for CASSASSGGPGTQYF.

The chain is built from TRBV5-6 and TRBJ1-4; 9 bases match TRBD1. The CDR3 runs to 14 residues. The V gene end was trimmed by 4 bases and the J gene end by 7 bases; junction bases not matched to a gene: 5. Germline V gene data show CDR1 as SGHDT and CDR2 as YYEEEE. Here the CDR3 reads CASSKTGGREKLFF. Written as DNA, the CDR3 is TGTGCCAGCAGCAAGACAGGGGGACGTGAAAAACTGTTTTTT.

The genes are TRBV4-3 and TRBJ2-2; D uncertain. Trimming took off 4 bases at V and 3 bases at J, with 6 bases between the two ends. The germline CDR1 and CDR2 sequences are LGHNA and YSLEER. This CDR3 contains 13 residues. The CDR3 protein is CASSPYYTGELFF. DNA for the CDR3: TGCGCCAGCAGCCCCTATTACACCGGGGAGCTGTTTTTT.

The chain recombines TRBV5-1 with TRBJ2-1; 8 positions match TRBD1. Germline V CDR1 and CDR2: SGHRS, YFSETQ. The CDR3 spans 14 residues. Losses at the gene ends were 6 bases for V and 8 bases for J; bases not matched to a gene: 10. CDR3 protein: CASKRLLTGDEQFF. CDR3 coding DNA: TGCGCCAGCAAGCGTTTATTGACAGGGGATGAGCAGTTCTTC.